The clone carrying this T cell receptor (beta chain) was recorded many times. Its antigen is still unknown. Every donor was a healthy Caucasian. The data derive from a study of identical twins. J was trimmed by 4 bases and V by 2 bases; bases with no gene match: 9. The germline V gene has CDR1 SGHRS and CDR2 YFSETQ. This CDR3 comprises 15 residues. Whole-study results and caveats: Modelling approaches yielded underestimates of out-of-frame TCR alpha sharing between monozygotic twins. Twins showed weaker excess sharing in their beta out-of-frame sequences.

A universal primer site was added by template switching, and unique molecular identifiers were carried by the cDNA. One entry per CDR3 protein, called by TCRdb with MiXCR from the 5' RACE reads. The sample has hundreds of thousands of distinct CDR3 sequences, around 6.1% seen once. The TCR sequence derives from a young man in good health. This chain joins TRBV5-1 and TRBJ2-7; 7 bases match TRBD1. The sequenced material came from naive T cells sorted from blood. The CDR3 loop reads CASSLGTAPRYEQYV. Written as DNA, the CDR3 is TGCGCCAGCAGCTTAGGGACAGCCCCTCGGTACGAGCAGTACGTC.